The 24 T cell receptor beta chains listed next were all sequenced from one sample in a study of identical twins. TCRdb re-analysed the 5' RACE reads in MiXCR, keeping a single row per CDR3 protein. The sample includes around 1.7 million distinct CDR3 sequences, around 33% of them seen just once. Sequenced input: cord blood. The receptor source for this set is a newborn girl in good health.

As DNA, the CDR3 is TGTGCCAGCAGCCAAGTTTTAGCGGGATTTGGGGCTGATACGCAGTATTTT. Protein sequence: CASSQVLAGFGADTQYF. The chain recombines TRBV14 with TRBJ2-3, with 8 bases aligning to TRBD2. This CDR3 has 17 residues. Germline V gene data show CDR1 as SGHDN and CDR2 as FVKESK. The ends lost 1 base at V and 6 bases at J; junction bases unmatched: 12.

Regarding this clonotype: The junction differs from germline at one of its ends, possibly a read error. Here the CDR3 DNA reads TGTGCCAGCAGCTTGGGGGGGCATAGCAATCGGCCCCAGCATTTT. It translates to CASSLGGHSNRPQHF. The J gene is TRBJ1-5, the V gene TRBV7-9, with D perhaps TRBD1 (6 bases). Germline loops: CDR1 SEHNR, CDR2 FQNEAQ (reference sequence). This CDR3 has 15 amino acids.

The chain links TRBV7-9 to TRBJ2-1, with 7 bases fitting TRBD2. CDR1 and CDR2 (germline): SEHNR, FQNEAQ (reference sequence). The CDR3 extends over 16 amino acids. Trimming took 4 bases from V and 0 from J; bases not matched to a gene: 6. The DNA for the CDR3 is TGTGCCAGCAGCTCCCCGACTAGCATCTCCTACAATGAGCAGTTCTTC. This encodes CASSSPTSISYNEQFF.

The V and J genes are TRBV4-2 and TRBJ1-5, with D perhaps matching TRBD1 (6 bases). The CDR3 sequence is 17 residues long. V was shortened by 0 bases and J by 2 bases, with 14 bases between the two germline ends. The germline CDR1 and CDR2 sequences are LGHNA and YNFKEQ. CDR3 DNA sequence: TGTGCCAGCAGCCAAGATTGGGGCCCAGGGGGCAATCAGCCCCAGCATTTT. It codes for CASSQDWGPGGNQPQHF.

A few counts support this clonotype. The rearrangement links TRBV11-2 to TRBJ2-5, with 8 bases that match TRBD1. CDR1 and CDR2 (germline): SGHAT, FQNNGV. With V trimmed by 4 bases and J by 1 base, 5 bases remained unmatched. This CDR3 comprises 15 residues. CDR3 sequence reads: CASSSLQGVQETQYF. In DNA form, the CDR3 reads TGTGCCAGCAGCTCCCTACAGGGGGTCCAAGAGACCCAGTACTTC.

The V call is TRBV12-3 or TRBV12-4, the J call TRBJ2-3; 7 nucleotides line up with TRBD1. The CDR3 extends over 16 amino acids. J was trimmed by 3 bases and V by 2 bases; bases with no gene match: 8. The CDR3 loop reads CASSLPQGIPTDTQYF. The CDR3 nucleotides read TGTGCCAGCAGTTTACCACAGGGGATCCCGACAGATACGCAGTATTTT.

This chain uses TRBV21-1 with TRBJ1-5; no DNA check was done on the table's D call, TRBD1. TRBV21-1 is a known pseudogene. The CDR3 length is 17 residues. The CDR3 protein is CASSKVGRQGLNQPQHF. As DNA, the CDR3 is TGTGCCAGCAGCAAGGTGGGGCGACAAGGCCTCAATCAGCCCCAGCATTTT.

V is TRBV20-1 and J is TRBJ2-3; TRBD2 aligns across 8 bases. Germline loops: CDR1 DFQATT, CDR2 SNEGSKA (reference sequence). V shed 3 bases and J 3 bases; nucleotides not matched to a gene: 5. The CDR3 covers 14 residues. The CDR3 coding sequence is TGCAGTGCTAGTAGCGGGAAAGTAACAGATACGCAGTATTTT. Translating gives CSASSGKVTDTQYF.

About this clonotype: This clone may be a read error of a much larger clone one base away. The V gene is TRBV6-2 or TRBV6-3, the J gene TRBJ2-1, with 7 bases lining up with TRBD2. The better agreement between TRBJ2-7 and the DNA end casts doubt on the J call. The germline CDR1 and CDR2 sequences are MNHEY and SVGEGT. The CDR3 spans 18 residues. CDR3 coding DNA: TGTGCCAGCAGTTATGTTGAAATGAGACTAGCCTTATACAATGAGCAGTACTTC. It is translated as CASSYVEMRLALYNEQYF.

This clonotype was found a few times. This chain connects TRBV6-4 to TRBJ2-1; D unclear. The CDR3 loop spans 14 amino acids. Germline CDR1 MRHNA, CDR2 SNTAGT. The V and J ends lost 0 bases and 1 base respectively, with 4 bases between them. CDR3 region: CASSDSTSYNEQFF. In nucleotides, the CDR3 is TGTGCCAGCAGTGACTCGACATCCTACAATGAGCAGTTCTTC.

The V and J genes are TRBV12-3 or TRBV12-4 and TRBJ2-3; D unclear. The CDR3 is 14 amino acids. The V and J ends lost 2 bases and 4 bases respectively, with 10 bases between them. This chain's CDR3 is CASSLPRIADTQYF. The CDR3 coding sequence is TGTGCCAGCAGTTTACCGAGGATCGCAGATACGCAGTATTTT.

This clonotype showed up just once. The chain employs TRBV20-1 and TRBJ2-4; D is ambiguous. CDR3 size: 15 residues. CDR1 is DFQATT, CDR2 SNEGSKA, per germline (reference sequence). V lost 5 bases and J lost 0, with 14 bases in between. CDR3 sequence reads: CSAGRQALAKNIQYF. In DNA, the CDR3 is TGCAGTGCTGGAAGGCAGGCTTTAGCCAAAAACATTCAGTACTTC.

This rearrangement joins TRBV4-1 to TRBJ1-6, with a possible D match to TRBD1 (5 bases). The CDR3 loop spans 16 amino acids. V was pared by 3 bases and J by 10 bases, with 19 bases between. Germline assignment: CDR1 MGHRA and CDR2 YSYEKL. CDR3: CASSQWGRSLGSPLHF. The CDR3 DNA reads TGCGCCAGCAGCCAGTGGGGACGCAGTCTGGGGTCACCCCTCCACTTT.

This clonotype has a handful of counts. The gene calls are TRBV5-1 and TRBJ2-1; 10 bases are a match to TRBD2. The CDR3 sequence is 16 residues long. V lost 0 bases and J lost 4; bases outside the gene matches: 4. The germline gives CDR1 SGHRS, CDR2 YFSETQ. The CDR3 reads CASSLEGTSAYNEQFF. CDR3 DNA sequence: TGCGCCAGCAGCTTGGAAGGGACTAGCGCGTACAATGAGCAGTTCTTC.

V is TRBV6-2 or TRBV6-3 and J is TRBJ2-6; D could derive from TRBD1 or TRBD2 (6 bases each). CDR1 MNHEY and CDR2 SVGEGT come from the germline V gene. CDR3 length: 15 amino acids. The germline V and J ends were trimmed by 6 bases and 3 bases, with 12 bases remaining between them. The CDR3 DNA is TGTGCCAGCAGCAACGGGGGCTTTGGGGCCAACGTCCTGACTTTC. It encodes CASSNGGFGANVLTF.

The chain employs TRBV7-2 and TRBJ2-7, with 11 bases that match TRBD2. The CDR3 is 17 amino acids. Germline assignment: CDR1 SGHTA and CDR2 FQGNSA. V gave up 0 bases and J gave up 2 bases; unmatched junction bases: 6. The CDR3 nucleotides are TGTGCCAGCAGCTTAGCCATACTAGCGGGGGCGACCTACGAGCAGTACTTC. Residues: CASSLAILAGATYEQYF.

The V gene is TRBV19, the J gene TRBJ2-4, with 8 bases identical to TRBD2. CDR3 length equals 13 residues. CDR1 and CDR2 (germline): LNHDA, SQIVND (reference sequence). V shed 6 bases, J shed 13 bases, and the junction held 11 bases outside the gene matches. The CDR3 spells CASSEAGAFGQYF. The DNA of the CDR3 is TGTGCCAGTAGCGAAGCGGGAGCCTTTGGGCAGTACTTC.

V usage is TRBV20-1 and J usage is TRBJ2-7, with a possible D match to TRBD2 (7 bases). This CDR3 is 12 amino acids long. Germline-derived CDR1 and CDR2 are DFQATT and SNEGSKA (reference sequence). V lost 3 bases and J lost 4, with 10 bases in between. As DNA, the CDR3 is TGCAGTGCTAGTGCGGGGGCGTACGAGCAGTACTTC. This sequence encodes CSASAGAYEQYF.

This clonotype came up a few times. The V and J genes are TRBV3-1 and TRBJ1-5; tentatively, D is TRBD1 (6 bases). The CDR3 extends over 16 amino acids. Germline CDR1 and CDR2: LGHDT and YNNKEL (reference sequence). Trimming cost V 1 base and J 2 bases, with 12 bases left between them. The CDR3 sequence: CASSQGGGIGNQPQHF. CDR3 bases: TGTGCCAGCAGCCAAGGAGGGGGGATTGGCAATCAGCCCCAGCATTTT.

This clonotype was seen a few times. The chain employs TRBV20-1 and TRBJ2-7; D is perhaps TRBD2 (5 bases). CDR1 DFQATT and CDR2 SNEGSKA come from the germline V gene (reference sequence). The CDR3 consists of 15 residues. Trimming took off 1 base at V and 3 bases at J, with 16 bases between the two ends. The CDR3 sequence: CSARASKLGDYEQYF. The CDR3 DNA follows: TGCAGTGCTAGAGCCAGTAAGCTCGGGGACTACGAGCAGTACTTC.

This rearrangement joins TRBV5-6 to TRBJ2-5; no definite D call. The end of the DNA is better explained by TRBJ2-7, so the J call may be wrong. The germline gives CDR1 SGHDT, CDR2 YYEEEE. The CDR3 sequence is 11 residues long. The CDR3 loop reads CASSFNCEQYF. The CDR3 DNA reads TGTGCCAGCAGCTTTAACTGCGAGCAGTACTTC.

On this clonotype: Germline and junction disagree at one end, which may indicate a read error. The V call is TRBV3-1, the J call TRBJ2-1; a possible D gene is TRBD2 (5 bases). The germline gives CDR1 LGHDT, CDR2 YNNKEL (reference sequence). The CDR3 totals 16 residues. DNA of the CDR3: TGTGCCAGCAGTGGGTTACCCGGACTTTCCTCCAATGAGCAGTTCTTC. Protein product: CASSGLPGLSSNEQFF.

This clonotype was seen a few times. This chain uses TRBV5-1 with TRBJ2-1, with 11 positions matching TRBD2. J gave up 4 bases and V 3 bases, and 6 bases lay outside the gene matches. The CDR3 runs 16 residues. Germline-derived CDR1 and CDR2 are SGHRS and YFSETQ. CDR3 DNA sequence: TGCGCCAGCAGCTCACTAGCGGGAGTAGGGTACAATGAGCAGTTCTTC. Residues: CASSSLAGVGYNEQFF.

The chain employs TRBV25-1 and TRBJ2-3, with a possible D match to TRBD1 (6 bases). The CDR3 contains 18 residues. The V gene lost 1 base and the J gene lost 4 bases, with 21 bases spanning the gap. Germline V gene lookup returns CDR1 MGHDK and CDR2 SYGVNS. The CDR3 DNA sequence: TGTGCCAGCAGTGAATTATGGCTTGGGGGCAGGGGACCAGATACGCAGTATTTT. This codes for CASSELWLGGRGPDTQYF.